This T cell receptor (beta chain) was identified in a study of cytomegalovirus exposure and HLA in healthy donors (TCRdb year 2017). Regarding the research as a whole: An earlier analysis of 587 of the donors reported roughly 300 Gb of sequence data and 100 million to 140 million unique TCR beta sequences from 150 million to 200 million T cells. An early release covering just under 650 HLA-typed donors comprised 250 to 350 gigabases of sequencing data and roughly 85 million unique TCR sequences. Among the roughly 400 genotyped donors, under 90% belonged to the genetic ancestry cluster associated with self-reported Caucasian donors. The study aimed to test whether signatures of past pathogen exposure could be identified by cataloging public T cell receptors. The study profiled the T cell repertoires of fewer than 850 subjects by immunosequencing and related them to cytomegalovirus serostatus. A separate validation cohort of some 130 different subjects was used in addition to the 666-subject first cohort. The study combined high-throughput TCR immunosequencing, statistical association of individual TCRs with disease status, and machine learning to predict cytomegalovirus infection status. To study patterns of TCR occurrence, a later analysis re-analyzed previously published TCR beta repertoires from 700 or so donors and added high-resolution HLA genotyping. Rather than using new phenotypic data, the later analysis identified candidate immune exposures from TCR beta sequences and from how often those sequences occurred across donors. In an earlier analysis of 550 to 700 of the donors, high-throughput TCR beta sequencing was used to judge whether each TCR beta V gene segment behaved as functional or pseudogenic. Donor age, sex, ethnicity and CMV serostatus were compiled together with the repertoire data. Genome-wide SNP genotypes for about 55% of the roughly 670 donors were used in a later genetic analysis, which treated that subset as a discovery cohort. Every discovery cohort repertoire had been produced on one sequencing platform. Both class I and class II loci were covered by HLA typing, at four-digit resolution. The number of donors typed differed by locus, with 629-630 for A, B, C, DRB1 and DQB1, about 500 for DQA1, approximately 570 for DPA1, and some 440 for DPB1. Because of strong linkage in the cohort, a few DR-DQ haplotypes were treated as single units for association and clustering. Among about 370 genotyped donors of the cohort, an average of approximately 240,000 unique TCR beta nucleotide sequences was sequenced per donor, of which about 18% were non-productive. General findings and caveats noted by the study authors: In a later genetic analysis, a missense DCLRE1C variant was associated with V-gene and J-gene trimming of TCR beta chains, and the association was replicated in an independent cohort. In a later analysis, some 17,000 TCR beta sequences were associated with specific HLA alleles at a false discovery rate of 0.05. In this cohort, only TCR beta chains were sequenced, and detectable features were limited by the absence of alpha or paired-chain data. A total of fewer than 200 TCR beta chains were listed by the study as associated with cytomegalovirus. A later analysis reported that several top co-occurrence clusters appeared linked to parvovirus B19, influenza, CMV and Epstein-Barr virus. Compared with equally common non-associated chains, HLA-associated TCR beta chains in a later analysis were more clonally expanded and had lower generation probabilities. Cytomegalovirus status was reported to be diagnosed by the classifier with high specificity and sensitivity in both the original and validation cohorts. A cluster of highly shared sequence variants was judged likely to be a technical artifact of the sequencing pipeline. A later analysis found that TCR association rates varied across HLA loci, with DRB1 alleles showing the most associated TCRs and HLA-C alleles the fewest. Because counts were too low, roughly 17 rarely observed V segments, including chromosome 9 orphons, were left out of the earlier analysis of about 620 of the donors. Most TCR sequences were observed very rarely across donors, whereas some public TCRs were present in many individuals. Compared with the 666-donor mean, donors in an Asian-associated ancestry cluster had fewer N-insertions in productive TCRs, according to a later genetic analysis. Assigning TCR associations to individual alleles was difficult when HLA alleles, especially DR and DQ, strongly co-occurred. For the cohort, immune exposure information was limited to CMV serostatus. In vitro tests confirmed that a few of the cytomegalovirus-associated TCR beta chains recognize cytomegalovirus antigens. Broadly in line with IMGT annotations, most TCR beta V segments showed up in productive rearrangements about 87% or about 30% of the time in an earlier analysis of 587 of the donors. In a later analysis, most CMV-associated TCR beta chains were found to appear HLA-restricted, with HLA associations seemingly driven largely by CMV exposure. Linkage disequilibrium might explain the correlated functional status among segregating V segments, but an unknown experimental factor could not be excluded. A further reported finding was that TCR beta sequences accurately predicted the HLA-A and HLA-B alleles for most subjects in the first cohort. Because HLA typing was missing for some donors at each locus, association tests included only the typed subset. The authors suggested that the approach could potentially be generalized to other disease states and immunological phenotypes. Presence/absence analyses assumed roughly uniform sequencing depth across donors, an assumption that may not hold.

Library prep was done by the immunoSEQ multiplex PCR assay. For the multiplex PCR, a mixture combining 60 forward primers for TCR Vbeta segments and 13 reverse primers for TCR Jbeta segments was used. Amplification of the CDR3 region of rearranged TCR beta genes was performed with a multiplex PCR assay on genomic DNA. Amplified TCR beta libraries were sequenced as 87-base-pair reads on the Illumina HiSeq System. Concerning the study's data processing: A later analysis tallied about 77 million unique TCR beta chains across the 550 to 850 repertoires, and approximately 12 million of those chains were shared by two or more donors. Raw reads were error-corrected and collapsed into unique sequences with a nearest-neighbor algorithm that merged closely related sequences to remove PCR and sequencing errors. To assign V, D and J gene segments, CDR3 sequences were aligned to IMGT reference sequences. For a sequence to be retained, at least a six-nucleotide match to both a V gene segment and a J gene segment was required. Rearrangements were classified as productive when the CDR3 lacked stop codons and remained in frame with V and J, and all other rearrangements were classified as non-productive. Following IMGT convention, CDR3 was defined as the stretch from the second conserved V-encoded cysteine up to the conserved J-encoded phenylalanine. The earlier analysis of some 550 of the donors excluded any sequence lacking an unambiguous match to a single V gene segment. An earlier analysis of 587 of the donors called V segments functional above 56.7% productive rearrangements and segregating when the between-donor standard deviation exceeded 5%. A statistical classification framework was built for diagnosing cytomegalovirus status from the catalog of TCR beta chain sequences. V and J gene assignment, in a later analysis, came from comparing TCR nucleotide sequences with IMGT/GENE-DB human TR gene sequences. In a later analysis, CDR3 sequences and most-parsimonious VDJ recombination scenarios were assigned using the TCRdist pipeline. In a later analysis, every TCR beta chain was defined by the combination of its CDR3 amino acid sequence and its V-gene family, and reads without a unique V-gene family were dropped. A later analysis removed 592 highly shared, low-generation-probability nucleotide sequences to deal with suspected cross-contamination and a sequencing artifact. In a later analysis, a clonal expansion index for each public chain was calculated from normalized within-repertoire ranks of inferred template counts. Generation probabilities in a later analysis came from a VDJ recombination model fitted to out-of-frame rearrangements, and those results were checked against IGoR. In a later analysis, hypergeometric tests were used to score TCR-TCR, TCR-HLA and TCR-CMV co-occurrence, with a repertoire-size bias correction applied to TCR pairs. To estimate false discovery rates, a later analysis permuted the HLA or CMV assignments 20 times. A later analysis grouped co-occurring TCRs with DBSCAN, adding TCRdist sequence similarity when clustering within HLA-allele-positive subsets. Repertoires with fewer than 30,000 or more than 120,000 public chains, plus five repertoires with anomalous nucleotide sharing, were excluded from co-occurrence clustering. The immuneACCESS repertoire file appears here via TCRdb, limited to in-frame rearrangements. These files lack a portion of the clones; in checked studies, under half of the deficit traces to unresolved V genes, and the cause of the others is not known. V, J and clone size derive from that table, while D and trimming were established from the DNA sequence. Recorded for this sample are 220,000 or so clones; almost 80% of them occurred a single time. 3.8% of the sample rests with the top ten.

For this clone: The antigen it binds to is not known. Nothing much larger sits one base from this clone, and base qualities are not available.

The cohort was made up of approximately 700 healthy bone marrow donors. Cohort members were all nominally healthy when sampled, although unrecorded immune exposures were likely present. The donor was CMV seronegative and belonged to the group of several hundred seronegative cohort members. A peripheral blood sample was collected from each donor, and TCR beta sequencing was performed on peripheral blood mononuclear cells. Genomic DNA extraction from the blood cell samples was performed with the Qiagen DNeasy Blood Extraction Kit. The sequence came from a male donor in good health and CMV-seronegative. Sequencing was carried out using PBMCs.

CDR3 reads: CASSAEFGNEQFF. The nucleotides read TGTGCCAGCAGCGCGGAGTTTGGGAATGAGCAGTTCTTC. The V and J segments used are TRBV7-9 and TRBJ2-1; no confident D gene assignment can be made. V gives up 5 bases and J gives up 7 bases, and the segment between their germline ends measures 12 bases. CDR1 and CDR2, per the germline V gene (reference sequence), are SEHNR and FQNEAQ. The CDR3, cysteine through phenylalanine, is 13 amino acids long. The CDR3 DNA has 39 bases and is translated from base 1.